This T cell receptor beta chain was retrieved from a study of response to subunit inactivated influenza vaccine. TCRdb called the RT-PCR reads again in MiXCR, with one record for every CDR3 protein. Of roughly 550,000 distinct CDR3 sequences listed, less than 25% are singletons. CDR1 is SGHDT, CDR2 YYEEEE, per germline. This CDR3 has 19 residues. J was trimmed by 4 bases and V by 2 bases; bases with no gene match: 21. This clonotype was detected only a few times. This same sample was also taken into another study, of T cells expressing NK-cell markers. That source adds: 5'RACE template switching built TCR beta cDNA with unique molecular identifiers. It was sorted CD3+CD56-NKG2C+, CD3+CD56+NKG2C- and CD3+CD56+NKG2C+ T cells that provided the TCR beta repertoires.

The source material was CD4+ T cells sorted from PBMCs, sampled about 12 days after vaccination. The chain is built from TRBV5-6 and TRBJ2-7; 7 positions agree with TRBD1. This clonotype was sampled from a man over 45 who received an inactivated influenza vaccine. CDR3 protein: CASSFRVSPRTGRRYEQYF. The CDR3 region has the DNA TGTGCCAGCAGCTTTAGGGTTTCCCCCCGGACAGGAAGGAGGTACGAGCAGTACTTC. Complete variable domain (other parts from reference TRBV5-6 and TRBJ2-7): DAGVTQSPTHLIKTRGQQVTLRCSPKSGHDTVSWYQQALGQGPQFIFQYYEEEERQRGNFPDRFSGHQFPNYSSELNVNALLLGDSALYLCASSFRVSPRTGRRYEQYFGPGTRLTVT.